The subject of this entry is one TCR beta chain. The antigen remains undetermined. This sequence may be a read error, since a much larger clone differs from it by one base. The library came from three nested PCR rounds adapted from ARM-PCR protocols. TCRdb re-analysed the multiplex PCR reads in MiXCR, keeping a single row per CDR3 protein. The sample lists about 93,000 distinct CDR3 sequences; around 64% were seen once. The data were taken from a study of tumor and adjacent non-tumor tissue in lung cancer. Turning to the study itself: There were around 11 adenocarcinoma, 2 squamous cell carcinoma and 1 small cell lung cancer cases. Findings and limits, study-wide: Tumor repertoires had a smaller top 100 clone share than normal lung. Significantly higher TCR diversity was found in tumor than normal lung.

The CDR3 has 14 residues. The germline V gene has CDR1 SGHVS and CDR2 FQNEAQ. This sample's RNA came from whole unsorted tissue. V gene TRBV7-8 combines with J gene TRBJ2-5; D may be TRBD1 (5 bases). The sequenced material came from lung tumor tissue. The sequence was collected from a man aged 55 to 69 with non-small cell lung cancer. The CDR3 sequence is CANSLREGVETQYF. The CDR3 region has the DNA TGTGCCAACAGCTTAAGGGAAGGGGTGGAGACCCAGTACTTC.